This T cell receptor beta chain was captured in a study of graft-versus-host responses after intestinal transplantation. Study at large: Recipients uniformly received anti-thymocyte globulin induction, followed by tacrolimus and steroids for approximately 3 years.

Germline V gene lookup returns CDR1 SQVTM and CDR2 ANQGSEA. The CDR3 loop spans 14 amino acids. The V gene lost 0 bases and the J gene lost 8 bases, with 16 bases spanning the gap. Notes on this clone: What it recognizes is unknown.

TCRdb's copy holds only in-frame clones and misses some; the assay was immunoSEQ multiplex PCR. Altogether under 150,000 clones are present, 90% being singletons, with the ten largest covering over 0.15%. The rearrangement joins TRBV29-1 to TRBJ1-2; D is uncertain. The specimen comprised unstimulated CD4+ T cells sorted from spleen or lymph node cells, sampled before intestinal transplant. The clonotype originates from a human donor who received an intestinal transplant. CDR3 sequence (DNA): TGCAGCGTTGAAGATTTACCCCCACATTACGGCTACACCTTC. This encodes CSVEDLPPHYGYTF.